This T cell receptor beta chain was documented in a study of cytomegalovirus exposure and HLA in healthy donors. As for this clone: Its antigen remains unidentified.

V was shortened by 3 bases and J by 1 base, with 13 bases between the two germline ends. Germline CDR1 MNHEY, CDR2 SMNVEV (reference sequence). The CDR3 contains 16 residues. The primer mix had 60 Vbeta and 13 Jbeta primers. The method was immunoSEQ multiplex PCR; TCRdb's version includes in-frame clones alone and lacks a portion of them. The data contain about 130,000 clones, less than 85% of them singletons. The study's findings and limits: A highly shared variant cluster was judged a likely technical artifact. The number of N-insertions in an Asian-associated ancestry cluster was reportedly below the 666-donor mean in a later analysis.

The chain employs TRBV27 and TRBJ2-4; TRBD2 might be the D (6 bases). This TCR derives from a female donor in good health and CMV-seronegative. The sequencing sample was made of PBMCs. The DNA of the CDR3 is TGTGCCAGCAGTTTTATCGGGGGAAGGGCCAAAAACATTCAGTACTTC. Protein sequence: CASSFIGGRAKNIQYF.